This T cell receptor (beta chain) was captured in a study of T cell responses to AZD1222 COVID-19 vaccine. General observations from the study: The repertoires were collected only after the peak T cell response. Just a handful of AZD1222 recipients were seropositive at baseline. The donors showed a predominance of white British ancestry and of females, with possible underestimation of clonal diversity.

This CDR3 spans 17 amino acids. J was trimmed by 3 bases and V by 0 bases; bases with no gene match: 3. Germline CDR1 reads ENHRY; CDR2 reads SYGVKD. Method: immunoSEQ multiplex PCR; TCRdb's copy keeps in-frame clones and lacks some. The sample shows under 140,000 clones, 70% to 90% of them seen only once. Pooled in the analysis were second doses at about 4 or about 12 weeks. Note on this clone: The antigen is unknown.

This chain links TRBV10-3 with TRBJ2-6, with 9 nucleotides matching TRBD1. The TCR sequence derives from an adult who received the AZD1222 COVID-19 vaccine. The sample consisted of peripheral blood, taken 28 days after the second AZD1222 dose. The CDR3 loop reads CAISESQGAYGANVLTF. The CDR3 bases are TGTGCCATCAGTGAGTCACAGGGGGCTTATGGGGCCAACGTCCTGACTTTC.